This TCR beta chain was recovered during a study of technical replicates of blood from a handful of donors. TCRdb's table, derived via immunoSEQ multiplex PCR, lists solely in-frame clones and lacks some. The repertoire has 70,000 to 90,000 clones, roughly 92% of them found once; the top ten carry under 0.5%. Sample: T cells isolated from PBMCs. The receptor's source is a human donor in good health.

The CDR3 here is CASSLGQGANTEAFF. The CDR3 DNA reads as TGCGCCAGCAGCTTGGGGCAGGGGGCGAACACTGAAGCTTTCTTT. The chain is built from TRBV5-1 and TRBJ1-1; 8 bases align to TRBD1. This CDR3 spans 15 amino acids. Germline V lookup: CDR1 SGHRS, CDR2 YFSETQ. The V segment lost 0 bases and the J segment 1 base; nucleotides outside the gene matches: 2.